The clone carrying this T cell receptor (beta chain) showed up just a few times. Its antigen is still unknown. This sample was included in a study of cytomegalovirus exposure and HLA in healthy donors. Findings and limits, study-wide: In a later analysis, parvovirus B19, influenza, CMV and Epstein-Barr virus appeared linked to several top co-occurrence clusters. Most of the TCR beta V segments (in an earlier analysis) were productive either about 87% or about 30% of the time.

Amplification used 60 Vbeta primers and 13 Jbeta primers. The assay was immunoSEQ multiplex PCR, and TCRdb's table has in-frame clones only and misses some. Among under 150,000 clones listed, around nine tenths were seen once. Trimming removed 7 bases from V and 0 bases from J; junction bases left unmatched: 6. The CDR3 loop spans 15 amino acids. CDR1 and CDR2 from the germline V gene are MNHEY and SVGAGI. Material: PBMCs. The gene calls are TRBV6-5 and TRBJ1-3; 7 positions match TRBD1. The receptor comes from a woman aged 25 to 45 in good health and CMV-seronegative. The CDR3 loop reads CASMGTVHSGNTIYF. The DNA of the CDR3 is TGTGCCAGCATGGGGACAGTTCACTCTGGAAACACCATATATTTT.